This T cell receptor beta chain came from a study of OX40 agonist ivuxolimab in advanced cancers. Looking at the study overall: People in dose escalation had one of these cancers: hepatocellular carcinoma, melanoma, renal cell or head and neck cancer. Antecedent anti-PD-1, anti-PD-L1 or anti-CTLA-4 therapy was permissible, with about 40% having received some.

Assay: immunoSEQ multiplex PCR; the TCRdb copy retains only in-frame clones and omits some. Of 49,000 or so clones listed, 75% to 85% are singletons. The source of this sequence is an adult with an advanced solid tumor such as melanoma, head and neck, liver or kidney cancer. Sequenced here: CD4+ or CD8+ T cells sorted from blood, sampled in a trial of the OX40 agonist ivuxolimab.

DNA for the CDR3: TGCGCCAGCAGCCAAGGGGGGGGAGCTAACTATGGCTACACCTTC. Encoded protein: CASSQGGGANYGYTF. The rearrangement uses TRBV4-1 and TRBJ1-2; weak D call: TRBD1 (5 bases). Germline values: CDR1 MGHRA, CDR2 YSYEKL. The CDR3 sequence is 15 residues long. Trimming took 1 base from V and 0 from J, leaving 9 bases between them.